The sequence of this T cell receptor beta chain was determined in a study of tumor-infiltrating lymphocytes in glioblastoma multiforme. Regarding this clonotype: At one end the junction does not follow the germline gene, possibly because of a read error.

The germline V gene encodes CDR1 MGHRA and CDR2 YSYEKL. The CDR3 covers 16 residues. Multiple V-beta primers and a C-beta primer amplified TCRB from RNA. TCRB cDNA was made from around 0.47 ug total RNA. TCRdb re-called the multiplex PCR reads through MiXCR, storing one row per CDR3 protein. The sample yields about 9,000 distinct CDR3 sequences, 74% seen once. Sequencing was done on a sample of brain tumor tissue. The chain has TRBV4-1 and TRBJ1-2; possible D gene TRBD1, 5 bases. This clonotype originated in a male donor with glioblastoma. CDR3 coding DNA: TGCGCCAGCAGCCAAGATCGACACAGGAGAAACTATGGTTACACCTTC. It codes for CASSQDRHRRNYGYTF.